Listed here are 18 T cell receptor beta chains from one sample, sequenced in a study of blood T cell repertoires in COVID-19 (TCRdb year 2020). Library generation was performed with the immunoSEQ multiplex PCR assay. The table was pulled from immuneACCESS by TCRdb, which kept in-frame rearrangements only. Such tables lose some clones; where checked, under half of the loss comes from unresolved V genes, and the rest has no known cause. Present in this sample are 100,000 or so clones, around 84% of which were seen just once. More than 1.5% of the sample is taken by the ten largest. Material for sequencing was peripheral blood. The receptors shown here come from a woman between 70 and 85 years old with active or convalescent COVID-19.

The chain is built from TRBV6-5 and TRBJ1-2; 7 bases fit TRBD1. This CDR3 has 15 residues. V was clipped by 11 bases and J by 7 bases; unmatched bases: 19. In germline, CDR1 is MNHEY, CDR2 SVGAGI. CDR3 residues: CAGTQTGQVSGGYTF. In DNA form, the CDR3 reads TGTGCCGGGACCCAGACAGGGCAGGTTAGTGGTGGCTACACCTTC.

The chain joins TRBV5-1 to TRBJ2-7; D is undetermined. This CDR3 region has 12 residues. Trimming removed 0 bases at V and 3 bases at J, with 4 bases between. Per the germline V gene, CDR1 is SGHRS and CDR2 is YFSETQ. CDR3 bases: TGCGCCAGCAGCTTGGGTCTCTACGAGCAGTACTTC. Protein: CASSLGLYEQYF.

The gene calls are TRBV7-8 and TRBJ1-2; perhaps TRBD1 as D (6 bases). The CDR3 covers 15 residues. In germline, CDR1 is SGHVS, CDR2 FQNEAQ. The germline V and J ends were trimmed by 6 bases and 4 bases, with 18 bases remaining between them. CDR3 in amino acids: CASSPGVGKFYGYTF. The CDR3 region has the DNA TGTGCCAGCAGTCCAGGGGTAGGGAAATTCTATGGCTACACCTTC. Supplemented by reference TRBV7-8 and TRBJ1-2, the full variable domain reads GAGVSQSPRYKVAKRGQDVALRCDPISGHVSLFWYQQALGQGPEFLTYFQNEAQLDKSGLPSDRFFAERPEGSVSTLKIQRTQQEDSAVYLCASSPGVGKFYGYTFGSGTRLTVV.

The CDR3 DNA sequence: TGTGCCAGCAGTTTACGGCAGGGGGCTGGATCACCCCTCCACTTT. This gives the protein CASSLRQGAGSPLHF. The chain combines TRBV6-5 with TRBJ1-6, with 8 bases lining up with TRBD1. The ends lost 4 bases at V and 10 bases at J; junction bases unmatched: 9. The CDR3 is 15 amino acids. Germline V gene sequence: CDR1 MNHEY, CDR2 SVGAGI.

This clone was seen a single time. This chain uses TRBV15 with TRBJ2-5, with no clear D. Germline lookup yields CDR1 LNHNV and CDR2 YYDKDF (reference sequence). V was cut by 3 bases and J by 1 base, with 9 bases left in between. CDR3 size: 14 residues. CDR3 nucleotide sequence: TGTGCCACCAGCAGGATAGTTCCCCAAGAGACCCAGTACTTC. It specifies CATSRIVPQETQYF.

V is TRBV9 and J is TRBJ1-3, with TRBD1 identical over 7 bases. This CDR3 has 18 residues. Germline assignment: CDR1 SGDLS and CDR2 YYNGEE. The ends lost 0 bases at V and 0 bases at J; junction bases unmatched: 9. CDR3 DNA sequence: TGTGCCAGCAGCGTAGAGTCAGGGGGGACACTCTCTGGAAACACCATATATTTT. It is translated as CASSVESGGTLSGNTIYF.

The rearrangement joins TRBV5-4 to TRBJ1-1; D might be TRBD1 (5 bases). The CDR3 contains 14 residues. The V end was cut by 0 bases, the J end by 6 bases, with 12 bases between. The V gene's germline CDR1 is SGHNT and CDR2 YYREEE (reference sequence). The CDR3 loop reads CASSLVDSPAEAFF. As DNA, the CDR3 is TGTGCCAGCAGCTTGGTCGACAGTCCGGCTGAAGCTTTCTTT.

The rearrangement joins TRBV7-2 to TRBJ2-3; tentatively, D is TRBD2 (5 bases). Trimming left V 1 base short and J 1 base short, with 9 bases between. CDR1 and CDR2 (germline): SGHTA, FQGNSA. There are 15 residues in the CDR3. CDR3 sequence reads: CASSLGLLGTDTQYF. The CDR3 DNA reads TGTGCCAGCAGCTTAGGTTTACTAGGCACAGATACGCAGTATTTT. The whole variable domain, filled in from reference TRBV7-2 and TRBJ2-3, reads GAGVSQSPSNKVTEKGKDVELRCDPISGHTALYWYRQSLGQGLEFLIYFQGNSAPDKSGLPSDRFSAERTGGSVSTLTIQRTQQEDSAVYLCASSLGLLGTDTQYFGPGTRLTVL.

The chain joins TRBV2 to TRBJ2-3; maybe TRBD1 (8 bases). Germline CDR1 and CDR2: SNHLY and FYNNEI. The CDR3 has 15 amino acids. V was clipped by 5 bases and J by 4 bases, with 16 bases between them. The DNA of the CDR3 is TGTGCCAGCAGTTATACACAGGGGGGGGCAGATACGCAGTATTTT. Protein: CASSYTQGGADTQYF.

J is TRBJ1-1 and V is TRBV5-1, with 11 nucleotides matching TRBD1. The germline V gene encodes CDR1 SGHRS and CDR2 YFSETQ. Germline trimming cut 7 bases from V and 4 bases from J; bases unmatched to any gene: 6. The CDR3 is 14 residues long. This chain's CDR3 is CASCLGTGGTEAFF. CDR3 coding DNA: TGCGCCAGCTGTTTGGGGACAGGGGGCACTGAAGCTTTCTTT.

CDR3 amino acids: CASSQNYEQYF. The CDR3, as DNA: TGTGCCAGCAGTCAGAACTACGAGCAGTACTTC. The V and J genes are TRBV6-2 or TRBV6-3 and TRBJ2-7; D uncertain. Germline CDR1 MNHEY, CDR2 SVGEGT. The CDR3 extends over 11 amino acids. The germline V and J ends were trimmed by 5 bases and 3 bases, with 5 bases remaining between them.

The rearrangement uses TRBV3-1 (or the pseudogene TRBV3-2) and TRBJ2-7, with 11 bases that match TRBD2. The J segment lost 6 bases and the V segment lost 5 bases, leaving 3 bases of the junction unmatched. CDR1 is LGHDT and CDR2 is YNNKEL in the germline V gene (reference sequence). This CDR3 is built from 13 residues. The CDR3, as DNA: TGTGCCAGCAGCTCAGGACTAGCGGGCGAGCAGTACTTC. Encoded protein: CASSSGLAGEQYF.

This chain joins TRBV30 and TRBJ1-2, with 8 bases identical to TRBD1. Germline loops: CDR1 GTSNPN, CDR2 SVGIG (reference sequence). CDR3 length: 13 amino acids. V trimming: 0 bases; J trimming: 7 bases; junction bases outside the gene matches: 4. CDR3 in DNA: TGTGCCTGGAGTGTATCACAGGGGGGTGGCTACACCTTC. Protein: CAWSVSQGGGYTF.

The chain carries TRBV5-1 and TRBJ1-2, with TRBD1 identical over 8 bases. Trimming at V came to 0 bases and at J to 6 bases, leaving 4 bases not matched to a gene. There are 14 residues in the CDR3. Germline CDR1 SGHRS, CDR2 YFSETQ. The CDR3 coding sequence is TGCGCCAGCAGCTTGGGACAGGGGATTAATGGCTACACCTTC. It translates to CASSLGQGINGYTF.

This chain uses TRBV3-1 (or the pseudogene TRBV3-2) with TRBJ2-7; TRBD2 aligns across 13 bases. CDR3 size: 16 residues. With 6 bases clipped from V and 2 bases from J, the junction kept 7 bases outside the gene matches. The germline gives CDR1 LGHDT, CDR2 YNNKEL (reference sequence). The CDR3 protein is CASSREGTSGTYEQYF. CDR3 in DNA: TGTGCCAGCAGTCGCGAGGGGACTAGCGGGACCTACGAGCAGTACTTC.

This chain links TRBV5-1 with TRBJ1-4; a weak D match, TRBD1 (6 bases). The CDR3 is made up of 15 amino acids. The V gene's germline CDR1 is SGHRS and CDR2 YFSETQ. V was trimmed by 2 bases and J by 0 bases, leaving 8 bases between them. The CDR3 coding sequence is TGCGCCAGCAGCTTACAGGGAACAACTAATGAAAAACTGTTTTTT. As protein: CASSLQGTTNEKLFF. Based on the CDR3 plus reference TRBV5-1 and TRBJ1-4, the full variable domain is KAGVTQTPRYLIKTRGQQVTLSCSPISGHRSVSWYQQTPGQGLQFLFEYFSETQRNKGNFPGRFSGRQFSNSRSEMNVSTLELGDSALYLCASSLQGTTNEKLFFGSGTQLSVL.

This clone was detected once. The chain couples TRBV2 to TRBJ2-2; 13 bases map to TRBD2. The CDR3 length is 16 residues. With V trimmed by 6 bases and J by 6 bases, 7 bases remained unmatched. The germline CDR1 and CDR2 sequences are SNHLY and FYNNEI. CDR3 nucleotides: TGTGCCAGCAGAAAAAGGACTAGCGGGGGTTCCGGGGAGCTGTTTTTT. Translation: CASRKRTSGGSGELFF.

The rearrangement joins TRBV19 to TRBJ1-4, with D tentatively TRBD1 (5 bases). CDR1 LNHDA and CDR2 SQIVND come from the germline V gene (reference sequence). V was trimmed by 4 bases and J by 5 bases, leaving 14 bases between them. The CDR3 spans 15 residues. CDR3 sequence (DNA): TGTGCCAGTAGTAAGACAGTCGGCTGGAATGAAAAACTGTTTTTT. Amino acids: CASSKTVGWNEKLFF.